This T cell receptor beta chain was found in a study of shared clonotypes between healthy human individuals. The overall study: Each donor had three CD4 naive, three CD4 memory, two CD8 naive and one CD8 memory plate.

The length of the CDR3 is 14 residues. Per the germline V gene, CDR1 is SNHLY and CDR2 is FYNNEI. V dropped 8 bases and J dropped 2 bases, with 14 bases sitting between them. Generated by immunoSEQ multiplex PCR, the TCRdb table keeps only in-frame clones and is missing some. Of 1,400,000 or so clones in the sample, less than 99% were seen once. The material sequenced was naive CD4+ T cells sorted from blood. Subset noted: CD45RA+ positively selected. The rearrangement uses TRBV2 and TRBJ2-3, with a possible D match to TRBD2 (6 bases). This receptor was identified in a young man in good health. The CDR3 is CASGVGGATDTQYF. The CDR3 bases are TGTGCCAGCGGGGTGGGGGGTGCCACAGATACGCAGTATTTT.